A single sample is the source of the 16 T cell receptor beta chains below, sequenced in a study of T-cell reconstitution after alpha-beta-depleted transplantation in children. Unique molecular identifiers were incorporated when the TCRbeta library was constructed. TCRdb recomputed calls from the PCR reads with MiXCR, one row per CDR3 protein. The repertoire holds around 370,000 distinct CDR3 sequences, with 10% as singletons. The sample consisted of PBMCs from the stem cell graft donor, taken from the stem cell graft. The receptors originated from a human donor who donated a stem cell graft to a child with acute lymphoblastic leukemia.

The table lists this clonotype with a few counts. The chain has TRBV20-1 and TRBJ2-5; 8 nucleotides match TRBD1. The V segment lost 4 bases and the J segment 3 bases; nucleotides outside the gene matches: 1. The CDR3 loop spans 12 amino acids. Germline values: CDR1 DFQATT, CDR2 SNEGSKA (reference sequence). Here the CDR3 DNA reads TGCAGTGCTAAGGACAGGGAAGAGACCCAGTACTTC. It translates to CSAKDREETQYF.

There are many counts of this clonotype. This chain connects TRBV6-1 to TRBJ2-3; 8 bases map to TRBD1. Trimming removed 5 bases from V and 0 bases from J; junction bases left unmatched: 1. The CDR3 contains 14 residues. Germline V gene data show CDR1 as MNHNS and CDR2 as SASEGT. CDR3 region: CASSRQGSTDTQYF. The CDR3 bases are TGTGCCAGCAGTCGACAGGGGAGCACAGATACGCAGTATTTT.

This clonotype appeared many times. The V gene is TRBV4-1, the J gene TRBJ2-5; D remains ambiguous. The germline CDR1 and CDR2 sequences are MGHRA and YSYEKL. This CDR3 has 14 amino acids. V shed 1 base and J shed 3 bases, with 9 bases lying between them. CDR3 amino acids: CASSQGLAEETQYF. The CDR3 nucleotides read TGCGCCAGCAGCCAAGGACTCGCGGAAGAGACCCAGTACTTC.

The chain's CDR3 is CASSVRSGSSDEQFF. The CDR3 coding sequence is TGTGCCAGCAGCGTTCGAAGCGGGAGTAGCGATGAGCAGTTCTTC. The chain employs TRBV9 and TRBJ2-1, with 8 bases aligning to TRBD2. The CDR3 contains 15 residues. The V segment lost 2 bases and the J segment 8 bases; nucleotides outside the gene matches: 9. Germline V gene lookup returns CDR1 SGDLS and CDR2 YYNGEE.

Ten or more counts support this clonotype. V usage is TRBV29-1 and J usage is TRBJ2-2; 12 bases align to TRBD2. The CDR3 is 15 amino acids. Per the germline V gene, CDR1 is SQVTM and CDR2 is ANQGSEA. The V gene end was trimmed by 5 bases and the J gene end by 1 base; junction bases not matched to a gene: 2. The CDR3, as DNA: TGCAGCGTTTTGACTAGCGGGAGGAACACCGGGGAGCTGTTTTTT. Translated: CSVLTSGRNTGELFF.

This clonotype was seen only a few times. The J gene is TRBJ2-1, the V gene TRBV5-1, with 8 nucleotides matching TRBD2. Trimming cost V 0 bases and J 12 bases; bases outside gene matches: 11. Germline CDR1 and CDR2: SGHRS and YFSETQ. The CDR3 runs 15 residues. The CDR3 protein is CASSLEVSGRSGQFF. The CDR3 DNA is TGCGCCAGCAGCTTGGAAGTGAGCGGGAGATCTGGGCAGTTCTTC.

CDR3 region: CASSPSRRLAGSYEQYF. CDR3 nucleotides: TGTGCCAGCTCACCAAGCAGACGACTAGCGGGTTCCTACGAGCAGTACTTC. This chain connects TRBV18 to TRBJ2-7, with 10 nucleotides matching TRBD2. The V gene's germline CDR1 is KGHSH and CDR2 LQKENI. The CDR3 runs 17 residues. Trimming took 2 bases from V and 1 from J; bases not matched to a gene: 8. Full variable domain (remainder filled in from reference TRBV18 and TRBJ2-7): NAGVMQNPRHLVRRRGQEARLRCSPMKGHSHVYWYRQLPEEGLKFMVYLQKENIIDESGMPKERFSAEFPKEGPSILRIQQVVRGDSAAYFCASSPSRRLAGSYEQYFGPGTRLTVT.

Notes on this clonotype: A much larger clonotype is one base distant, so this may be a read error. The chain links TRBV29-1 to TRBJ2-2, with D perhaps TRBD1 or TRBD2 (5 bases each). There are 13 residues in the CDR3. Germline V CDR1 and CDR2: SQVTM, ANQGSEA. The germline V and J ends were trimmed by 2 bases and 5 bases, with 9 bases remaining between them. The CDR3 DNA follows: TGCAGCGTTGAAATGTGGGGGACCGGGGAGCTGTTTTTT. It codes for CSVEMWGTGELFF.

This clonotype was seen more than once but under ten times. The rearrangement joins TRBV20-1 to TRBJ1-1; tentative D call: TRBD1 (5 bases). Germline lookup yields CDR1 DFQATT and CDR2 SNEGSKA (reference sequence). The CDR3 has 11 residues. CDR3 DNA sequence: TGCAGCCTTCTAGGGGAAACTGAAGCTTTCTTT. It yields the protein CSLLGETEAFF.

CDR3 sequence reads: CASSLVATGQYF. The CDR3 DNA is TGTGCCAGCAGCTTAGTCGCTACGGGGCAGTACTTC. V gene TRBV7-9 combines with J gene TRBJ2-7; D remains unclear. The CDR3 is 12 amino acids. Germline V CDR1 and CDR2: SEHNR, FQNEAQ (reference sequence). V was trimmed by 1 base and J by 9 bases, leaving 10 bases between them.

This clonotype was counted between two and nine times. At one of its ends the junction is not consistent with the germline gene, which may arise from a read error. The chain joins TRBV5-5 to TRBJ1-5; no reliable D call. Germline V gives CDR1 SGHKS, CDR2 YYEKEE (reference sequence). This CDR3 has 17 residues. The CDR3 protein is CASSLVATTDSKQPQHF. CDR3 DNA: TGTGCCAGCAGCTTGGTGGCCACAACGGATAGCAAGCAGCCCCAGCATTTT.

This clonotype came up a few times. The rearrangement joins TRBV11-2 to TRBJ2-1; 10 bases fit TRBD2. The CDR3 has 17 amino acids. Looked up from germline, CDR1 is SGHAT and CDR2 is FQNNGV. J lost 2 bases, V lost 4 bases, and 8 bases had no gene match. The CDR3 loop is CASSSLGLANPYNEQFF. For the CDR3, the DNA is TGTGCCAGCAGCTCCCTGGGACTAGCGAACCCCTACAATGAGCAGTTCTTC.

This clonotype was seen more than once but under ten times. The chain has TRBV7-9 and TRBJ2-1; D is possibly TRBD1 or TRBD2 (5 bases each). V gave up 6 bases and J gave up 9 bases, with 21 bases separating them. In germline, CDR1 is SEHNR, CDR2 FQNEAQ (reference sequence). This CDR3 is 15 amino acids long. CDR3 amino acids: CASRASRSERGEQFF. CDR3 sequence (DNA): TGTGCCAGCAGGGCCTCCCGGTCCGAGAGGGGTGAGCAGTTCTTC.

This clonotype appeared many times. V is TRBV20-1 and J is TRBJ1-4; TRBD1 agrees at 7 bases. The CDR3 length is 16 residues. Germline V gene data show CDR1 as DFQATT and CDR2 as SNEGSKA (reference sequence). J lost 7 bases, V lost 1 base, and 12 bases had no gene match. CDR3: CSARGLPGQNGEKLFF. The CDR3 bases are TGCAGTGCTAGAGGACTACCGGGACAGAATGGTGAAAAACTGTTTTTT.

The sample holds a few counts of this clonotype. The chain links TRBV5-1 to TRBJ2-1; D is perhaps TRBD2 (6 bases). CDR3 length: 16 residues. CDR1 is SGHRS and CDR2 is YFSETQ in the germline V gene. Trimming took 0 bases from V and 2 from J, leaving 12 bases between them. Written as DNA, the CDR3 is TGCGCCAGCAGCTTGGGCGGGAATGGCCCCTACAATGAGCAGTTCTTC. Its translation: CASSLGGNGPYNEQFF.

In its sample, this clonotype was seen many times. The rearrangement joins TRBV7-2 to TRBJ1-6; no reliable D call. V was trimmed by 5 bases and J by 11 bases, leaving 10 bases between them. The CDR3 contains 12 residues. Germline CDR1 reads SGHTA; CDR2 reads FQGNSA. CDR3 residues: CASSLDGPPLHF. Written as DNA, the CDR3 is TGTGCCAGCAGCCTAGACGGGCCACCCCTCCACTTT.